This TCR beta chain came from a study of CD8 T cells in ankylosing spondylitis. Study conclusions and caveats: Disease-linked clones bore a CD8+ phenotype and were relatively rare in peripheral blood.

For this clonotype: Its specificity is unknown.

This CDR3 region has 13 residues. Per the germline V gene, CDR1 is LGHDT and CDR2 is YNNKEL (reference sequence). V lost 1 base to trimming and J lost 9 bases, with 13 bases between them. Quantitative barcoded 5'-RACE was used to prepare TCR beta libraries. TCRdb independently ran MiXCR on the 5' RACE reads; one entry per CDR3 protein. Here the sample spans around 340,000 distinct CDR3 sequences, about 15% being singletons. This chain connects TRBV3-1 to TRBJ2-7, with D tentatively TRBD1 or TRBD2 (6 bases each). Sequencing input: blood, either unsorted or a sorted T cell fraction (not recorded which). The TCR sequence derives from a male donor with ankylosing spondylitis or in good health (not recorded which). The CDR3 is CASSQGGATRQYF. For the CDR3, the DNA is TGTGCCAGCAGCCAAGGGGGGGCCACCCGGCAGTACTTC.